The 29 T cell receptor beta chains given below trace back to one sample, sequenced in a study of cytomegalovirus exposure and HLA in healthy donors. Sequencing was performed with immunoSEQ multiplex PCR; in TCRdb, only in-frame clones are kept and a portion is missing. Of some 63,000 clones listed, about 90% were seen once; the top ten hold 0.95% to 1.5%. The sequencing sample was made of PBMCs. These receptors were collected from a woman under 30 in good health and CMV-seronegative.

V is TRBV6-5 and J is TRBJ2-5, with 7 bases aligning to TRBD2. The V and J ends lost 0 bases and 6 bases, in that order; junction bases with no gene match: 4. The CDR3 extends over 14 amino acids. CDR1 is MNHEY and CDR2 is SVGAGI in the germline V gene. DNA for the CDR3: TGTGCCAGCAGTTACTCGCGGGAGACCAAGACCCAGTACTTC. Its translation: CASSYSRETKTQYF.

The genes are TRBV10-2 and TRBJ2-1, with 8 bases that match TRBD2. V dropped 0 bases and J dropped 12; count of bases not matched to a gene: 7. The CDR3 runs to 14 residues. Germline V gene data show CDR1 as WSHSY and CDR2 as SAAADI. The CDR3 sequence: CASSESGAGGRQFF. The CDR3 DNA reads TGCGCCAGCAGTGAGTCGGGGGCGGGAGGTAGGCAGTTCTTC.

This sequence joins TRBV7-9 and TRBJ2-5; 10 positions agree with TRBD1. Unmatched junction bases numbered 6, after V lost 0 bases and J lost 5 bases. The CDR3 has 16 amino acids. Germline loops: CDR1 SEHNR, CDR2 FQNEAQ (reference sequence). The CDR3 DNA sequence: TGTGCCAGCAGCTTAGCCCGGGACAGGGGTTTGGAGACCCAGTACTTC. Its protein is CASSLARDRGLETQYF.

For the CDR3, the DNA is TGTGCCAGCAGTGAATATTTGGCGGGCAGCAACTATGGCTACACCTTC. Protein product: CASSEYLAGSNYGYTF. The chain links TRBV2 to TRBJ1-2, with D unresolved. The germline V gene has CDR1 SNHLY and CDR2 FYNNEI. V lost 2 bases, J lost 2 bases, and 15 bases lay in between. The CDR3 is 16 residues long.

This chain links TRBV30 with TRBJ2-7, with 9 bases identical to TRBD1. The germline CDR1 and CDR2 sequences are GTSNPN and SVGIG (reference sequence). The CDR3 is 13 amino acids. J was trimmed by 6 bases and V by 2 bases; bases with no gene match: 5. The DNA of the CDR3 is TGTGCCTGGAGTATCGGGACAGGGCGCGAGCAGTACTTC. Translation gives CAWSIGTGREQYF.

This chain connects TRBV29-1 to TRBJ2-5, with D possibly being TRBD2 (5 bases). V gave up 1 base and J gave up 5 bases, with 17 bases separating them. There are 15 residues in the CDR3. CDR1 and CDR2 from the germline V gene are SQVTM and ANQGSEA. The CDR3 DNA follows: TGCAGCGTTGAAGTCGGCGGCCCCGGGGATGAGACCCAGTACTTC. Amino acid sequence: CSVEVGGPGDETQYF. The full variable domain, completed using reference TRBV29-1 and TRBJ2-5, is SAVISQKPSRDICQRGTSLTIQCQVDSQVTMMFWYRQQPGQSLTLIATANQGSEATYESGFVIDKFPISRPNLTFSTLTVSNMSPEDSSIYLCSVEVGGPGDETQYFGPGTRLLVL.

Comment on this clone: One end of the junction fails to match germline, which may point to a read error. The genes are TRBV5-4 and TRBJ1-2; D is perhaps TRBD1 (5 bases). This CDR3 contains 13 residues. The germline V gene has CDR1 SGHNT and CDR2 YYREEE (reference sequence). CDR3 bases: TGTGCCAGCAGCTTACCCAGGGTGAATAGCTATACCTTC. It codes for CASSLPRVNSYTF.

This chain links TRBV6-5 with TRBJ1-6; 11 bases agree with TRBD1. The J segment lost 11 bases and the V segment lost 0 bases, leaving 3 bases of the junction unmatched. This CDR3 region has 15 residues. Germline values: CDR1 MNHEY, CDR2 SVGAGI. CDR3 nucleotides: TGTGCCAGCAGTTACTCGGACAGGGGGCTAACACCCCTCCACTTT. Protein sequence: CASSYSDRGLTPLHF.

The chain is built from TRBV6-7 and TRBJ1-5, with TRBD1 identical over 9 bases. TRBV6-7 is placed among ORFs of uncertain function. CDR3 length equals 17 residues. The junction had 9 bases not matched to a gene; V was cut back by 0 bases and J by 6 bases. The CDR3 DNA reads TGTGCCAGCAGTTACTCGAGGGGACAGGGACTAGGTCAGCCCCAGCATTTT. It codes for CASSYSRGQGLGQPQHF.

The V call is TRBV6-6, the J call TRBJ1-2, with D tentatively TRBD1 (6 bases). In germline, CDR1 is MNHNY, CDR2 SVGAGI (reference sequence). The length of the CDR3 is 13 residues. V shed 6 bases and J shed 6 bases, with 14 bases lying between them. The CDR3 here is CASREQGSDGYTF. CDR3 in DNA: TGTGCCAGCAGGGAACAGGGATCCGATGGCTACACCTTC.

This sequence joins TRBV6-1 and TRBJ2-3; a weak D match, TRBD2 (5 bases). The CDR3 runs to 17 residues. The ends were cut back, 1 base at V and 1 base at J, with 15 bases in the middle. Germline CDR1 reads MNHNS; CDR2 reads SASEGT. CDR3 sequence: CASSEGLRGLGTDTQYF. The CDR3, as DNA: TGTGCCAGCAGTGAAGGTCTTCGAGGACTTGGCACAGATACGCAGTATTTT.

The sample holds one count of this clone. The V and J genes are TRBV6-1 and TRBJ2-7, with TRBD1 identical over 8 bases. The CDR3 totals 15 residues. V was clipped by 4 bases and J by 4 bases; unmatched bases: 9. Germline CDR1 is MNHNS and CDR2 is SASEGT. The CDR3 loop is CASSGPGTGLYEQYF. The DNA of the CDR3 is TGTGCCAGCAGTGGCCCCGGGACAGGTCTTTACGAGCAGTACTTC.

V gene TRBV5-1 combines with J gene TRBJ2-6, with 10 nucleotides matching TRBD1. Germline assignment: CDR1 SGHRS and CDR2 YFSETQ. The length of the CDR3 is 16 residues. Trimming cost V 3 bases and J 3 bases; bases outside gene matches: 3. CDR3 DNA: TGCGCCAGCAGCTGGACAGGGGGTGGTGGGGCCAACGTCCTGACTTTC. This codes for CASSWTGGGGANVLTF.

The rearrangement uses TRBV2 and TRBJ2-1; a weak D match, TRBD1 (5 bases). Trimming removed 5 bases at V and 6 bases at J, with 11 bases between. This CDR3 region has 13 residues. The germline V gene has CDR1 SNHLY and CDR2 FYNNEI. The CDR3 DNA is TGTGCCAGCAGTTCACAGGAGCGCAATGAGCAGTTCTTC. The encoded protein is CASSSQERNEQFF.

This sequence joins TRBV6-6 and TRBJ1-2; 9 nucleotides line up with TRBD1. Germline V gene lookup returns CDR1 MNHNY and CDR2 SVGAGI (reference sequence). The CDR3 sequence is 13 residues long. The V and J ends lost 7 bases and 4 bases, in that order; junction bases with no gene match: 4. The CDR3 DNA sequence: TGTGCCAGCACGGGACAGGGAAGCTATGGCTACACCTTC. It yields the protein CASTGQGSYGYTF.

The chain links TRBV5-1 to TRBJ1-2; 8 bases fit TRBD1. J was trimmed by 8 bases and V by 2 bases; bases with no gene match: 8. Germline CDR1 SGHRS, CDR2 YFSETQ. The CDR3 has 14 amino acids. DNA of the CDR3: TGCGCCAGCAGCTTAGAGACAGGGGTGGGCGGCTACACCTTC. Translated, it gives CASSLETGVGGYTF.

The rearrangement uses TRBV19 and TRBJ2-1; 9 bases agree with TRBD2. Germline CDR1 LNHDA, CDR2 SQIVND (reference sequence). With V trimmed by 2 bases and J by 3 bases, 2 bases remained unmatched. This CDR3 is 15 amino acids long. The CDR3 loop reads CASSISREGYNEQFF. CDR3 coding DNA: TGTGCCAGTAGTATATCGCGGGAGGGCTACAATGAGCAGTTCTTC.

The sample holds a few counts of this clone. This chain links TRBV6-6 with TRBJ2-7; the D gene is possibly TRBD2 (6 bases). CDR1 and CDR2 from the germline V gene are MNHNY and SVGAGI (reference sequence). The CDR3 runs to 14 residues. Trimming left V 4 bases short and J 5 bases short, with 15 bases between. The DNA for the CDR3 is TGTGCCAGCAGTTCTCGCGGGACGAAGAACGAGCAGTACTTC. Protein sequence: CASSSRGTKNEQYF.

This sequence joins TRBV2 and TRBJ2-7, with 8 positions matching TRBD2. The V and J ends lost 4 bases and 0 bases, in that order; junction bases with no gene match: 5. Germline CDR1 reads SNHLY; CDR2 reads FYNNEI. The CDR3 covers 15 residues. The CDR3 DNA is TGTGCCAGCAGTGGCGAGCGGGGGAGCTCCTACGAGCAGTACTTC. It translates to CASSGERGSSYEQYF.

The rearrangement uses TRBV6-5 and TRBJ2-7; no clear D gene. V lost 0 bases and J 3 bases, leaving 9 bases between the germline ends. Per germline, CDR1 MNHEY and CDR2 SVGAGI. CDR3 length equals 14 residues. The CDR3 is CASSYSGSSYEQYF. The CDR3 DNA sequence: TGTGCCAGCAGTTACTCGGGCAGCAGCTACGAGCAGTACTTC.

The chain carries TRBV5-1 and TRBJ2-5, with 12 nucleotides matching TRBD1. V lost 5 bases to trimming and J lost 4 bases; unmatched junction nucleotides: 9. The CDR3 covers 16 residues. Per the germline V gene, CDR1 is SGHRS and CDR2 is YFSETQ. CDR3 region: CASRAGTGGRRETQYF. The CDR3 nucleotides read TGCGCCAGCAGGGCCGGGACAGGGGGCCGGCGAGAGACCCAGTACTTC. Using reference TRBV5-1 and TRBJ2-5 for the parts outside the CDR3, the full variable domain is KAGVTQTPRYLIKTRGQQVTLSCSPISGHRSVSWYQQTPGQGLQFLFEYFSETQRNKGNFPGRFSGRQFSNSRSEMNVSTLELGDSALYLCASRAGTGGRRETQYFGPGTRLLVL.

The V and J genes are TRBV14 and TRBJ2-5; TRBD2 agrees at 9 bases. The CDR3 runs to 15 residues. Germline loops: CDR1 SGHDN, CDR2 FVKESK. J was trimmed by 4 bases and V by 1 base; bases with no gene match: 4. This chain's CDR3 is CASSQALAGLETQYF. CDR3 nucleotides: TGTGCCAGCAGCCAAGCACTAGCGGGCCTAGAGACCCAGTACTTC. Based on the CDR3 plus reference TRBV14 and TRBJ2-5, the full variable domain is EAGVTQFPSHSVIEKGQTVTLRCDPISGHDNLYWYRRVMGKEIKFLLHFVKESKQDESGMPNNRFLAERTGGTYSTLKVQPAELEDSGVYFCASSQALAGLETQYFGPGTRLLVL.

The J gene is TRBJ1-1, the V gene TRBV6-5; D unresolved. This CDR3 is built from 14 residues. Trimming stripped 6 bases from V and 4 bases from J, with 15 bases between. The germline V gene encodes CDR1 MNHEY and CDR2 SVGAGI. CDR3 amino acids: CASRSPGGSTEAFF. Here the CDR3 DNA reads TGTGCCAGCAGGAGCCCTGGAGGGAGCACTGAAGCTTTCTTT.

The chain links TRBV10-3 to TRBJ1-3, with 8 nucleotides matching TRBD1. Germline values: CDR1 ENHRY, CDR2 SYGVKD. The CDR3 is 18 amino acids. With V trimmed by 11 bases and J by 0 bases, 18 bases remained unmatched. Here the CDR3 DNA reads TGTGCCCACAACCTGGCAGGGGGCCAATTTAGCTCTGGAAACACCATATATTTT. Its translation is CAHNLAGGQFSSGNTIYF.

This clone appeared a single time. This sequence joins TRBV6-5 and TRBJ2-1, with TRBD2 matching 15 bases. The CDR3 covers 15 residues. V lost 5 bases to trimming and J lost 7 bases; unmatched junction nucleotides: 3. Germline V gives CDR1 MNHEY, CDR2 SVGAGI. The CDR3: CASSPGLAGGNEQFF. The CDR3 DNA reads TGTGCCAGCAGTCCCGGACTAGCGGGAGGGAATGAGCAGTTCTTC.

CDR3 loop: CASSLPPMTVYDEQFF. The CDR3, as DNA: TGTGCCAGCAGCTTACCTCCAATGACAGTTTACGATGAGCAGTTCTTC. This chain connects TRBV7-9 to TRBJ2-1; maybe TRBD1 (5 bases). V dropped 2 bases and J dropped 8 bases, with 19 bases sitting between them. The CDR3 totals 16 residues. Per germline, CDR1 SEHNR and CDR2 FQNEAQ (reference sequence).

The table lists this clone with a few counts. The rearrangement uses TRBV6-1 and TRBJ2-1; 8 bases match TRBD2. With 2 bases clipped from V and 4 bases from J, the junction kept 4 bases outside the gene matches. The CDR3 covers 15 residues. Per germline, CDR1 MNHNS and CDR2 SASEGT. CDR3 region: CASSEKAGAYNEQFF. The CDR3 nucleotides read TGTGCCAGCAGTGAAAAAGCGGGGGCGTACAATGAGCAGTTCTTC.

The CDR3 spells CASSTGTKNEQFF. Written as DNA, the CDR3 is TGTGCCAGTAGTACCGGGACAAAGAATGAGCAGTTCTTC. This sequence joins TRBV19 and TRBJ2-1, with a weak D call TRBD1 (6 bases). The CDR3 length is 13 residues. Germline lookup yields CDR1 LNHDA and CDR2 SQIVND (reference sequence). With 4 bases removed from V and 7 bases from J, the gap between germline ends came to 11 bases.

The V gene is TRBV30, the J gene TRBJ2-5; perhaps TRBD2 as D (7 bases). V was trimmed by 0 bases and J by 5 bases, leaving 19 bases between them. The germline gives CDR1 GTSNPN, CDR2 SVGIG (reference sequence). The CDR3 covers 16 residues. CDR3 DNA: TGTGCCTGGAGTGTACCGGTCGGGGGGCGGAAGGAGACCCAGTACTTC. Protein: CAWSVPVGGRKETQYF.